This T cell receptor (beta chain) was sequenced in a study of CD8 T cells in ankylosing spondylitis. The ends were cut back, 5 bases at V and 10 bases at J, with 15 bases in the middle. The CDR3 consists of 14 residues. Per germline, CDR1 SGHTA and CDR2 FQGNSA. General study points: Within ankylosing spondylitis blood, a TCR beta motif made up of seven to nine highly homologous variants appeared to be characteristic.

TCRdb re-called the 5' RACE reads through MiXCR, storing one row per CDR3 protein. The sample holds approximately 540,000 distinct CDR3 sequences, roughly an eighth seen once. Worth noting for this clonotype: The antigen is unknown.

The origin of this receptor is a male donor with ankylosing spondylitis. The rearrangement uses TRBV7-2 and TRBJ1-6; maybe TRBD1 (6 bases). Input material: blood, either unsorted or a sorted T cell fraction (not recorded which). The chain's CDR3 is CASSPRTEESPLHF. CDR3 coding DNA: TGTGCCAGCAGCCCAAGGACAGAGGAATCACCCCTCCACTTT.